This is a list of T cell receptor beta chains from one sample in a study of human T cells and chemical hapten exposure. TCRdb used MiXCR to reprocess the RACE reads, holding one entry per CDR3 protein. The table has roughly 150,000 distinct CDR3 sequences, roughly 12% seen once. Sequencing used whole blood, obtained in connection with sensitization to the hapten diphenylcyclopropenone (DPC). The source of these receptors is a woman between 45 and 60 years old with alopecia areata. Some clones in this sample may be carry-over from other donors' samples. The CDR3 runs from the conserved cysteine through the conserved F or W. A D gene is named only where the DNA matches it firmly. Not all rows give a size; the values are once, few, many and, for expanded clones, a class.

d_call: TRBD1; v_call: TRBV24-1; j_call: TRBJ2-7; clone_size: .; cdr3_nt: TGTGCCACCAGTGATCCAAGGACAGGGCGCTACGAGCAGTACTTC; cdr3_aa: CATSDPRTGRYEQYF
d_call: TRBD2; v_call: TRBV7-9; j_call: TRBJ2-1; clone_size: .; cdr3_nt: TGTGCCAGCAGTTTCGGACTAGCGGGAAGGAGCTCCTACAATGAGCAGTTCTTC; cdr3_aa: CASSFGLAGRSSYNEQFF
d_call: .; v_call: TRBV3-1; j_call: TRBJ2-1; clone_size: few; cdr3_nt: TGTGCCAGCAGCCAAGATTCGAGCTACAATGAGCAGTTCTTC; cdr3_aa: CASSQDSSYNEQFF
d_call: TRBD1; v_call: TRBV7-3; j_call: TRBJ1-6; clone_size: few; cdr3_nt: TGTGCCAGCAGCTTACAGGGACAGAATTCACCCCTCCACTTT; cdr3_aa: CASSLQGQNSPLHF
d_call: TRBD1; v_call: TRBV6-1; j_call: TRBJ2-2; clone_size: few; cdr3_nt: TGTGCCAGCAGTGGACAGGGCGAATCCGGGGAGCTGTTTTTT; cdr3_aa: CASSGQGESGELFF
d_call: .; v_call: TRBV10-3; j_call: TRBJ2-7; clone_size: .; cdr3_nt: TGTGCCATCAGTGCGACAACCGAGCAGTACTTC; cdr3_aa: CAISATTEQYF
d_call: .; v_call: TRBV5-5; j_call: TRBJ1-2; clone_size: .; cdr3_nt: TGTGCCAGCAGCTTGGGGTCAGGGACGGCCTATGGCTACACCTTC; cdr3_aa: CASSLGSGTAYGYTF
d_call: .; v_call: TRBV29-1; j_call: TRBJ1-2; clone_size: many; cdr3_nt: TGCAGCGTCCAGGCCGCCGGGAGCTATGGCTACACCTTC; cdr3_aa: CSVQAAGSYGYTF
d_call: TRBD1; v_call: TRBV28; j_call: TRBJ2-7; clone_size: few; cdr3_nt: TGTGCCAGCAGGGTGCCAGGACAGGGGTCCGAGCAGTACTTC; cdr3_aa: CASRVPGQGSEQYF
d_call: .; v_call: TRBV10-3; j_call: TRBJ2-3; clone_size: many; cdr3_nt: TGTGCCATCAGGACAGACCGTGGAGATACGCAGTATTTT; cdr3_aa: CAIRTDRGDTQYF
d_call: TRBD2; v_call: TRBV7-8; j_call: TRBJ2-4; clone_size: many; cdr3_nt: TGTGCCAGCAGCTTAGAGATCACTAGCGCCTTAGCCAAAAACATTCAGTACTTC; cdr3_aa: CASSLEITSALAKNIQYF
d_call: .; v_call: TRBV27; j_call: TRBJ2-1; clone_size: .; cdr3_nt: TGTGCCAGCAGTTTATATGGGGCGGTTGAGCAGTTCTTC; cdr3_aa: CASSLYGAVEQFF
d_call: .; v_call: TRBV11-1; j_call: TRBJ1-1; clone_size: many; cdr3_nt: TGTGCCAGCAGCTTAGTAGGGGTCAGGACGAACACTGAAGCTTTCTTT; cdr3_aa: CASSLVGVRTNTEAFF
d_call: TRBD2; v_call: TRBV29-1; j_call: TRBJ2-2; clone_size: few; cdr3_nt: TGCAGCGTCTACGGACTAGCGGGAGCTCGCGGGGAGCTGTTTTTT; cdr3_aa: CSVYGLAGARGELFF
d_call: TRBD2; v_call: TRBV6-5; j_call: TRBJ2-1; clone_size: .; cdr3_nt: TGTGCCAGCAGGGAGAGCGGGAGGGCCCGACGGCAGTTCTTC; cdr3_aa: CASRESGRARRQFF
d_call: TRBD1; v_call: TRBV19; j_call: TRBJ1-3; clone_size: .; cdr3_nt: TGTGCCAGTAGTATCCTCAACAGGGGGCCCTCTGGAAACACCATATATTTT; cdr3_aa: CASSILNRGPSGNTIYF
d_call: TRBD1; v_call: TRBV5-1; j_call: TRBJ1-1; clone_size: .; cdr3_nt: TGCGCCAGCAGCTCGTATGACAGGGCCAACACTGAAGCTTTCTTT; cdr3_aa: CASSSYDRANTEAFF
d_call: .; v_call: TRBV20-1; j_call: TRBJ1-2; clone_size: once; cdr3_nt: TGCAGTGCCGTCCCCGACCGAGCCGCCAACTATGGCTACACCTTC; cdr3_aa: CSAVPDRAANYGYTF
d_call: .; v_call: TRBV28; j_call: TRBJ1-1; clone_size: many; cdr3_nt: TGTGCCAGCACCCCATCGGGGGGTCACACTGAAGCTTTCTTT; cdr3_aa: CASTPSGGHTEAFF
d_call: .; v_call: TRBV20-1; j_call: TRBJ2-7; clone_size: few; cdr3_nt: TGCAGTGCCGTGCGGGACCCTTCTTGGGAGCAGTACTTC; cdr3_aa: CSAVRDPSWEQYF
d_call: TRBD2; v_call: TRBV29-1; j_call: TRBJ2-7; clone_size: few; cdr3_nt: TGCAGCGTTCGGGGATCCGGGACTAGCGGGAGACGAGGTGAGCAGTACTTC; cdr3_aa: CSVRGSGTSGRRGEQYF
d_call: .; v_call: TRBV10-3; j_call: TRBJ2-3; clone_size: .; cdr3_nt: TGTGCCATCAGTGAAGGGCGGTCCCGGGATACGCAGTATTTT; cdr3_aa: CAISEGRSRDTQYF
d_call: .; v_call: TRBV18; j_call: TRBJ1-2; clone_size: many; cdr3_nt: TGTGCCAGCTCACAAGGAAGACAGACCTATGGCTACACCTTC; cdr3_aa: CASSQGRQTYGYTF
d_call: .; v_call: TRBV20-1; j_call: TRBJ2-7; clone_size: .; cdr3_nt: TGCAGTGCTAGAGATCCACTGCAGGGAGGCTACGAGCAGTACTTC; cdr3_aa: CSARDPLQGGYEQYF
d_call: TRBD1; v_call: TRBV20-1; j_call: TRBJ1-1; clone_size: many; cdr3_nt: TGCAGTGTCCCGGGACAGGGTGGTTTCACTGAAGCTTTCTTT; cdr3_aa: CSVPGQGGFTEAFF
d_call: TRBD2; v_call: TRBV7-3; j_call: TRBJ2-7; clone_size: .; cdr3_nt: TGTGCCAGCAGGCATAGCGGGAGTTACGAGCAGTACTTC; cdr3_aa: CASRHSGSYEQYF
d_call: TRBD1; v_call: TRBV12-3/TRBV12-4; j_call: TRBJ2-6; clone_size: many; cdr3_nt: TGTGCCAGCAGCTCCGACAGGGGGCGTGGGGCCAACGTCCTGACTTTC; cdr3_aa: CASSSDRGRGANVLTF
d_call: TRBD1; v_call: TRBV4-1; j_call: TRBJ2-1; clone_size: few; cdr3_nt: TGCGCCAGCAGCCTTCGACGACAGGGGAATGAGCAGTTCTTC; cdr3_aa: CASSLRRQGNEQFF
d_call: .; v_call: TRBV20-1; j_call: TRBJ2-3; clone_size: .; cdr3_nt: TGCAGTGCTAGCATGCAGATAAGCACAGATACGCAGTATTTT; cdr3_aa: CSASMQISTDTQYF
d_call: .; v_call: TRBV20-1; j_call: TRBJ1-2; clone_size: many; cdr3_nt: TGCAGTGCTAGAGATTTTACTGTCCCAGGTCGAAACTATGGCTACACCTTC; cdr3_aa: CSARDFTVPGRNYGYTF
d_call: .; v_call: TRBV13; j_call: TRBJ2-5; clone_size: .; cdr3_nt: TGTGCCAGCAGCCCCGGGGTAGGCCAAGAGACCCAGTACTTC; cdr3_aa: CASSPGVGQETQYF
d_call: TRBD1; v_call: TRBV14; j_call: TRBJ1-1; clone_size: .; cdr3_nt: TGTGCCAGCAGACCAGACGGGACAGACAACACTGAAGCTTTCTTT; cdr3_aa: CASRPDGTDNTEAFF
d_call: TRBD1; v_call: TRBV27; j_call: TRBJ2-7; clone_size: many; cdr3_nt: TGTGCCAGCAGTTTTCGAGGGACAGGGCCCTACGAGCAGTACTTC; cdr3_aa: CASSFRGTGPYEQYF
d_call: TRBD2; v_call: TRBV10-2; j_call: TRBJ2-3; clone_size: .; cdr3_nt: TGCGCCTCTCAGGCTAGCGGGCTTCGGGATACGCAGTATTTT; cdr3_aa: CASQASGLRDTQYF
d_call: .; v_call: TRBV6-2/TRBV6-3; j_call: TRBJ2-1; clone_size: .; cdr3_nt: TGTGCCAGCAGTTACGGCTGGTCCTACAATGAGCAGTTCTTC; cdr3_aa: CASSYGWSYNEQFF
d_call: TRBD2; v_call: TRBV3-1; j_call: TRBJ2-2; clone_size: few; cdr3_nt: TGTGCCAGCAGCCCCGGGACTAGCGGGACGAACACCGGGGAGCTGTTTTTT; cdr3_aa: CASSPGTSGTNTGELFF
d_call: .; v_call: TRBV28; j_call: TRBJ1-5; clone_size: many; cdr3_nt: TGTGCCAGCAGGGAGGGGTCTAGCAATCAGCCCCAGCATTTT; cdr3_aa: CASREGSSNQPQHF
d_call: .; v_call: TRBV18; j_call: TRBJ2-5; clone_size: .; cdr3_nt: TGTGCCAGCTCACAAACTTCCCAAGAGACCCAGTACTTC; cdr3_aa: CASSQTSQETQYF
d_call: TRBD1; v_call: TRBV5-1; j_call: TRBJ1-6; clone_size: .; cdr3_nt: TGCGCCAGCAGTACTGTGACAGGGATCGGTTCACCCCTCCACTTT; cdr3_aa: CASSTVTGIGSPLHF
d_call: TRBD1; v_call: TRBV12-3/TRBV12-4; j_call: TRBJ1-2; clone_size: .; cdr3_nt: TGTGCCAGCAGTTTTGGACAGGGAGGCTATGGCTACACCTTC; cdr3_aa: CASSFGQGGYGYTF
d_call: .; v_call: TRBV9; j_call: TRBJ2-7; clone_size: .; cdr3_nt: TGTGCCAGCAGCCCCATCCGGGGAGTCCGATCCTACGAGCAGTACTTC; cdr3_aa: CASSPIRGVRSYEQYF
d_call: .; v_call: TRBV30; j_call: TRBJ2-3; clone_size: .; cdr3_nt: TGTGCCTGGAGTAGTCCGGGGGCATACGATCGCACAGATACGCAGTATTTT; cdr3_aa: CAWSSPGAYDRTDTQYF
d_call: TRBD1; v_call: TRBV7-2; j_call: TRBJ1-5; clone_size: few; cdr3_nt: TGTGCCAGCAGCCCGTCGGGACAGGGTAGTCAGCCCCAGCATTTT; cdr3_aa: CASSPSGQGSQPQHF
d_call: .; v_call: TRBV11-3; j_call: TRBJ1-1; clone_size: .; cdr3_nt: TGTGCCAGCAGTGTTATTGGCCCCCGGACAGTGAACACTGAAGCTTTCTTT; cdr3_aa: CASSVIGPRTVNTEAFF
d_call: .; v_call: TRBV30; j_call: TRBJ1-5; clone_size: many; cdr3_nt: TGTGCCTGGAGTGTCGGGGACAGCAATCAGCCCCAGCATTTT; cdr3_aa: CAWSVGDSNQPQHF
d_call: TRBD1; v_call: TRBV7-2; j_call: TRBJ2-1; clone_size: .; cdr3_nt: TGTGCCAGCAGCCGTAAAGAGGGGGCAACCAGCTCCTACAATGAGCAGTTCTTC; cdr3_aa: CASSRKEGATSSYNEQFF
d_call: .; v_call: TRBV28; j_call: TRBJ1-5; clone_size: .; cdr3_nt: TGTGCCAGCAGTTTACTCCCCCGACCCCAGCATTTT; cdr3_aa: CASSLLPRPQHF
d_call: TRBD1; v_call: TRBV4-3; j_call: TRBJ1-5; clone_size: .; cdr3_nt: TGCGCCAGCAGCCAAGATCGACAGGGTCATCAGCCCCAGCATTTT; cdr3_aa: CASSQDRQGHQPQHF
d_call: .; v_call: TRBV5-4; j_call: TRBJ1-1; clone_size: many; cdr3_nt: TGTGCCAGCAGCTTGGTAGGCAGGGAAGCTTTCTTT; cdr3_aa: CASSLVGREAFF
d_call: .; v_call: TRBV20-1; j_call: TRBJ1-2; clone_size: .; cdr3_nt: TGCAGTGCCGCGGGATCACAGGAAAACTATGGCTACACCTTC; cdr3_aa: CSAAGSQENYGYTF
d_call: .; v_call: TRBV20-1; j_call: TRBJ1-4; clone_size: few; cdr3_nt: TGCAGTGCTAGTGACAGGAGGGGTGAAAAACTGTTTTTT; cdr3_aa: CSASDRRGEKLFF
d_call: TRBD2; v_call: TRBV6-2/TRBV6-3; j_call: TRBJ2-4; clone_size: many; cdr3_nt: TGTGCCAGCGCCACAACCGGGACTAGGTGGAACATTCAGTACTTC; cdr3_aa: CASATTGTRWNIQYF
d_call: .; v_call: TRBV11-2; j_call: TRBJ2-2; clone_size: many; cdr3_nt: TGTGCCAGCAAACAGGGAATCTCGAACACCGGGGAGCTGTTTTTT; cdr3_aa: CASKQGISNTGELFF
d_call: .; v_call: TRBV20-1; j_call: TRBJ1-6; clone_size: few; cdr3_nt: TGCAGTGCTAGTCCGGGGAATAATTCACCCCTCCACTTT; cdr3_aa: CSASPGNNSPLHF
d_call: .; v_call: TRBV28; j_call: TRBJ2-7; clone_size: .; cdr3_nt: TGTGCCAGCAGGCGACAGGGCGGGAACGAGCAGTACTTC; cdr3_aa: CASRRQGGNEQYF
d_call: TRBD2; v_call: TRBV10-2; j_call: TRBJ2-4; clone_size: few; cdr3_nt: TGCGCCAGCAGTCTCACCGGGACTAGCGGAGCCAAAAACATTCAGTACTTC; cdr3_aa: CASSLTGTSGAKNIQYF
d_call: .; v_call: TRBV10-2; j_call: TRBJ2-2; clone_size: .; cdr3_nt: TGCGCCAGCAAGGGGGGGGACACCGGGGAGCTGTTTTTT; cdr3_aa: CASKGGDTGELFF
d_call: .; v_call: TRBV12-3/TRBV12-4; j_call: TRBJ2-5; clone_size: few; cdr3_nt: TGTGCCAGCAGTTTGCTCGTGGGGGTCCAAGAGACCCAGTACTTC; cdr3_aa: CASSLLVGVQETQYF
d_call: .; v_call: TRBV6-1; j_call: TRBJ1-4; clone_size: .; cdr3_nt: TGTGCCAGCAGTGGAAGGCGGAATGAAAAACTGTTTTTT; cdr3_aa: CASSGRRNEKLFF
d_call: .; v_call: TRBV6-5; j_call: TRBJ1-1; clone_size: .; cdr3_nt: TGTGCCGTAAAAATAGGGGGAGGTGACACTGAAGCTTTCTTT; cdr3_aa: CAVKIGGGDTEAFF